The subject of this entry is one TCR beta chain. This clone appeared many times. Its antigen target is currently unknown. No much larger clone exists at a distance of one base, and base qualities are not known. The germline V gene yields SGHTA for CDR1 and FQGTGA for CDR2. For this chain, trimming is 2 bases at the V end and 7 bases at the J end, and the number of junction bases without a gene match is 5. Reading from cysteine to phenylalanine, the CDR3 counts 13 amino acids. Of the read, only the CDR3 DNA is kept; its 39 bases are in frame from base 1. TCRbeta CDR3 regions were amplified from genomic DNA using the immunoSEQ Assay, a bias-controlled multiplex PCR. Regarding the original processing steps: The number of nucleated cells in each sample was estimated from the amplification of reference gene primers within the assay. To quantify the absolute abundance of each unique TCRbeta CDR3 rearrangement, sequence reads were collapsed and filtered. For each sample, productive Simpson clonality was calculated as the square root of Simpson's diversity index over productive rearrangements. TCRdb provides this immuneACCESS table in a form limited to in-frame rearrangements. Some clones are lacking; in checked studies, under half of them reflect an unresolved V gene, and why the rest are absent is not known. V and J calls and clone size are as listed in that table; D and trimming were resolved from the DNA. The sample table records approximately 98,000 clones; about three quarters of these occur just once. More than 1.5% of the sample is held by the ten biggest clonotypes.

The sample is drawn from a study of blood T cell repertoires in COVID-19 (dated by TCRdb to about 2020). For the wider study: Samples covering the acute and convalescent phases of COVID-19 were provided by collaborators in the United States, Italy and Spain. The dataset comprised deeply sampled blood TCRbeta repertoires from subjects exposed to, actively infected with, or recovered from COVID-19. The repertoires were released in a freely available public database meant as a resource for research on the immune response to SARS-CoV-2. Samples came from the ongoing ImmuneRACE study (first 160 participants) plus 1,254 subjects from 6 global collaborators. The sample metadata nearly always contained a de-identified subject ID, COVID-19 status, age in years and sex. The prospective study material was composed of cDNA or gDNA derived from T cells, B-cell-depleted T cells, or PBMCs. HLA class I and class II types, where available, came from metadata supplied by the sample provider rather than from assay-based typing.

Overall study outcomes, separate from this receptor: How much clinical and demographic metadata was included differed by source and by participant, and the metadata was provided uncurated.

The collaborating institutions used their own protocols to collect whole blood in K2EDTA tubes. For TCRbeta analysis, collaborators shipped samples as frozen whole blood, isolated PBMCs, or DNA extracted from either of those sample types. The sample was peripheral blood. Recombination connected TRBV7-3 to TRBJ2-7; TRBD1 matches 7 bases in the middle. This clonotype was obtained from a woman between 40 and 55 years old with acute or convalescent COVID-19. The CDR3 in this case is CASSLLTGEEQYF. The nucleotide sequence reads TGTGCCAGCAGCTTACTCACAGGGGAAGAGCAGTACTTC.